The 22 T cell receptor beta chains reported below all come from one sample, sequenced in a study of T cells in tuberculosis (dated by TCRdb to 2017 to 2018). Thawed, overnight-rested PBMC were stained with GMM-loaded CD1B tetramer, a Live/Dead dye and anti-CD3, then sorted on a FACS Aria II. The CD1B tetramers were loaded with C32 glucose monomycolate that had been purified from Rhodococcus equi. Libraries were prepared through the immunoSEQ multiplex PCR assay. This is the immuneACCESS table as TCRdb keeps it, with only in-frame sequences that have V and J called. A part of the clones is gone; compared with another copy, unresolved V genes explain less than half, and the rest is unexplained. The sample table lists 80,000 to 100,000 clones, just over 90% of them with a count of one. The ten largest clones represent around 2% of the sample. Sequenced: CD1b-GMM tetramer-negative cells sorted from PBMCs. Sample cell subset or site, as interpreted from the label and publication: T cells not binding CD1B-GMM tetramer, sorted from same donor. Receptors originate from an adult woman with latent tuberculosis.

The chain recombines TRBV2 with TRBJ2-5, with 11 bases that match TRBD2. The CDR3 contains 18 residues. Germline CDR1 and CDR2: SNHLY and FYNNEI. V shed 6 bases, J shed 9 bases, and the junction held 21 bases outside the gene matches. CDR3 nucleotides: TGTGCCAGCAGGAGACTAGCGGGGAACAGCCCTCCGGACGCCGCCCAGTACTTC. As protein: CASRRLAGNSPPDAAQYF.

The CDR3 sequence: CASQGVGGQGAWEQFF. DNA for the CDR3: TGTGCCAGCCAAGGGGTTGGGGGACAGGGGGCCTGGGAGCAGTTCTTC. The chain links TRBV28 to TRBJ2-1, with 12 bases that match TRBD1. V was pared by 8 bases and J by 10 bases, with 15 bases of the junction left unmatched. Germline V lookup: CDR1 MDHEN, CDR2 SYDVKM. The CDR3 extends over 16 amino acids.

The V call is TRBV6-5, the J call TRBJ1-5, with no clear D. Germline CDR1 and CDR2: MNHEY and SVGAGI. The CDR3 spans 14 residues. The germline V and J ends were trimmed by 4 bases and 4 bases, with 11 bases remaining between them. In DNA form, the CDR3 reads TGTGCCAGCAGTTGGCGACTCGGGAATCAGCCCCAGCATTTT. Amino acids: CASSWRLGNQPQHF.

The rearrangement links TRBV6-5 to TRBJ2-2, with D possibly TRBD1 on 6 matching bases. Germline-derived CDR1 and CDR2 are MNHEY and SVGAGI. The V end was cut by 0 bases, the J end by 6 bases, with 14 bases between. The CDR3 extends over 16 amino acids. In DNA form, the CDR3 reads TGTGCCAGCAGTTACTCGATTGGGGGCTCGTCCGGGGAGCTGTTTTTT. It yields the protein CASSYSIGGSSGELFF.

The chain is built from TRBV6-1 and TRBJ1-3, with D possibly matching TRBD1 (5 bases). Germline loops: CDR1 MNHNS, CDR2 SASEGT. Trimming removed 4 bases from V and 7 bases from J, with 8 bases in between. The CDR3 runs 12 residues. The CDR3, as DNA: TGTGCCAGCAGTGTCAGGGTGAACACCATATATTTT. Protein sequence: CASSVRVNTIYF.

V and J are TRBV2 and TRBJ2-3; TRBD2 is a possible D gene (5 bases). CDR1 and CDR2 from the germline V gene are SNHLY and FYNNEI. The length of the CDR3 is 14 residues. The V and J ends lost 3 bases and 4 bases respectively, with 11 bases between them. The CDR3 is CASSERARPDTQYF. CDR3 coding DNA: TGTGCCAGCAGTGAGAGGGCACGACCAGATACGCAGTATTTT.

This sequence joins TRBV6-5 and TRBJ1-2, with D possibly matching TRBD1 (6 bases). Looked up from germline, CDR1 is MNHEY and CDR2 is SVGAGI. Trimming took off 2 bases at V and 5 bases at J, with 15 bases between the two ends. The CDR3 has 15 residues. CDR3 sequence (DNA): TGTGCCAGCAGTTACCGTGTGATGGACAGTTATGGCTACACCTTC. Translating gives CASSYRVMDSYGYTF.

CDR3 amino acids: CASSEVGEQYF. CDR3 nucleotides: TGTGCCAGCAGTGAGGTCGGCGAGCAGTACTTC. The rearrangement joins TRBV25-1 to TRBJ2-7; D unresolved. The length of the CDR3 is 11 residues. V lost 3 bases to trimming and J lost 6 bases, with 6 bases between them. Germline-derived CDR1 and CDR2 are MGHDK and SYGVNS.

The gene calls are TRBV4-2 and TRBJ1-6; tentative D call: TRBD1 (6 bases). Germline V gene lookup returns CDR1 LGHNA and CDR2 YNFKEQ. There are 15 residues in the CDR3. Trimming took 4 bases from V and 10 from J, leaving 17 bases between them. The CDR3 reads CASSPRQETTSPLHF. The CDR3 DNA reads as TGTGCCAGCAGCCCAAGACAGGAGACGACATCACCCCTCCACTTT.

The chain is built from TRBV6-5 and TRBJ1-2; no clear D gene. V was cut by 6 bases and J by 2 bases, with 7 bases left in between. This CDR3 comprises 12 residues. From germline, CDR1 is MNHEY and CDR2 SVGAGI. For the CDR3, the DNA is TGTGCCAGCAGCCGACTGAACTATGGCTACACCTTC. It is translated as CASSRLNYGYTF.

The chain couples TRBV7-2 to TRBJ2-7; maybe TRBD1 (6 bases). Trimming cost V 0 bases and J 4 bases, with 10 bases left between them. This CDR3 contains 14 residues. CDR1 and CDR2 (germline): SGHTA, FQGNSA. The CDR3 loop is CASSLATGNYEQYV. CDR3 in DNA: TGTGCCAGCAGCTTAGCGACAGGTAATTACGAGCAGTACGTC.

The DNA for the CDR3 is TGTGCCAGCAGCTTCGGACAGGGCGGTGAAAAACTGTTTTTT. Its translation: CASSFGQGGEKLFF. The chain carries TRBV11-2 and TRBJ1-4; TRBD1 aligns across 8 bases. There are 14 residues in the CDR3. V trimming: 3 bases; J trimming: 7 bases; junction bases outside the gene matches: 4. Per germline, CDR1 SGHAT and CDR2 FQNNGV.

The rearrangement joins TRBV6-1 to TRBJ1-2, with 9 bases fitting TRBD1. The germline V gene has CDR1 MNHNS and CDR2 SASEGT. Unmatched junction bases numbered 10, after V lost 6 bases and J lost 8 bases. The CDR3 length is 14 residues. The CDR3 DNA reads TGTGCCAGCAGGGGACAGGGCCTGAGGGGAGGCTACACCTTC. Protein: CASRGQGLRGGYTF.

V gene TRBV5-6 combines with J gene TRBJ2-1; TRBD1 agrees at 9 bases. Germline V CDR1 and CDR2: SGHDT, YYEEEE. Trimming cost V 4 bases and J 7 bases; bases outside gene matches: 9. This CDR3 is built from 15 residues. The CDR3 coding sequence is TGTGCCAGCAGCACCTGGGGGGGACAGGGTAATGAGCAGTTCTTC. Protein: CASSTWGGQGNEQFF.

This chain connects TRBV10-2 to TRBJ2-4, with TRBD2 matching 9 bases. Germline V lookup: CDR1 WSHSY, CDR2 SAAADI. The V segment lost 3 bases and the J segment 13 bases; nucleotides outside the gene matches: 4. The CDR3 totals 12 residues. CDR3 coding DNA: TGCGCCAGCAGTGAATCGGCGGGGGGGCAGTACTTC. Amino acids: CASSESAGGQYF.

J is TRBJ1-1 and V is TRBV9; D perhaps matches TRBD1 (5 bases). CDR1 and CDR2 (germline): SGDLS, YYNGEE. The CDR3 contains 14 residues. The V end lost 2 bases, the J end lost 1 base, and 9 bases lay between the germline ends. The DNA of the CDR3 is TGTGCCAGCAGCGTGGGGGGAGAGAACACTGAAGCTTTCTTT. Protein: CASSVGGENTEAFF. The variable domain in full, completed from reference TRBV9 and TRBJ1-1, reads DSGVTQTPKHLITATGQRVTLRCSPRSGDLSVYWYQQSLDQGLQFLIQYYNGEERAKGNILERFSAQQFPDLHSELNLSSLELGDSALYFCASSVGGENTEAFFGQGTRLTVV.

J is TRBJ2-1 and V is TRBV5-4, with 9 positions matching TRBD2. The J segment lost 9 bases and the V segment lost 6 bases, leaving 7 bases of the junction unmatched. The CDR3 covers 13 residues. From germline, CDR1 is SGHNT and CDR2 YYREEE (reference sequence). This chain's CDR3 is CASTGLALGEQFF. CDR3 nucleotides: TGTGCCAGCACGGGACTAGCTCTTGGTGAGCAGTTCTTC.

The chain is built from TRBV30 and TRBJ2-5; maybe TRBD2 (6 bases). Germline assignment: CDR1 GTSNPN and CDR2 SVGIG (reference sequence). This CDR3 region has 15 residues. Trimming took off 8 bases at V and 2 bases at J, with 21 bases between the two ends. Here the CDR3 DNA reads TGTGCCATACATCCAGGGCGGGGCTCTCAAGAGACCCAGTACTTC. This translates into CAIHPGRGSQETQYF.

The rearrangement uses TRBV6-5 and TRBJ2-7; 7 positions match TRBD1. J lost 0 bases, V lost 6 bases, and 8 bases had no gene match. The CDR3 is 15 residues long. The V gene's germline CDR1 is MNHEY and CDR2 SVGAGI. The chain's CDR3 is CASSEGQRSSYEQYV. The CDR3 DNA follows: TGTGCCAGCAGCGAGGGACAGAGAAGCTCCTACGAGCAGTACGTC.

This sequence joins TRBV27 and TRBJ1-2; D possibly corresponds to TRBD1 (6 bases). The CDR3 has 13 amino acids. V lost 0 bases, J lost 8 bases, and 10 bases lay in between. Per the germline V gene, CDR1 is MNHEY and CDR2 is SMNVEV (reference sequence). Here the CDR3 DNA reads TGTGCCAGCAGTTTATCCACAGGGTGGGGCTACACCTTC. Its protein is CASSLSTGWGYTF.

The chain links TRBV7-9 to TRBJ1-3; D is unclear. Per germline, CDR1 SEHNR and CDR2 FQNEAQ (reference sequence). The V and J ends lost 3 bases and 0 bases respectively, with 12 bases between them. CDR3 length: 16 residues. The CDR3 loop is CASSLFRGPSGNTIYF. CDR3 in DNA: TGTGCCAGCAGCTTGTTCCGCGGGCCCTCTGGAAACACCATATATTTT.

The genes are TRBV6-4 and TRBJ2-2, with 10 bases aligning to TRBD2. Looked up from germline, CDR1 is MRHNA and CDR2 is SNTAGT. V gave up 5 bases and J gave up 6 bases; unmatched junction bases: 6. The CDR3 is 15 residues long. The CDR3 is CASSLAGDRAGELFF. The DNA of the CDR3 is TGTGCCAGCAGTCTAGCGGGGGACCGGGCCGGGGAGCTGTTTTTT.